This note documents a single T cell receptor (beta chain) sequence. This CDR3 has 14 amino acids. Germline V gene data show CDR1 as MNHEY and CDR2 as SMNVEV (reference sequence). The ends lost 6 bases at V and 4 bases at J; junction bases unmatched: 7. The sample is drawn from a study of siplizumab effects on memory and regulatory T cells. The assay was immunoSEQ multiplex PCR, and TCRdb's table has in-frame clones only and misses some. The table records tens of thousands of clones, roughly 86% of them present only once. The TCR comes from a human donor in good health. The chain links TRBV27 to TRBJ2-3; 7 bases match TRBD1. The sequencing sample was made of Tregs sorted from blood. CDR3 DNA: TGTGCCAGCAGCCCAGTGCAGGGGGCAGATACGCAGTATTTT. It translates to CASSPVQGADTQYF.